Listed below are T cell receptor beta chains from one sample, sequenced in a study of regulatory T cells in long-lasting Graves disease. Each CDR3 protein is one row after TCRdb ran MiXCR on the multiplex PCR reads. The data hold 550,000 to 700,000 distinct CDR3 sequences, with roughly 15% observed a single time. The same sample was also used in a study of T cells in Graves' hyperthyroidism and ophthalmopathy.

This sample comprised peripheral blood mononuclear cells (PBMCs), obtained at new diagnosis, from a patient treated with antithyroid drugs. These receptors were collected from a man between 18 and 29 years old with Graves disease. CDR3s include the opening cysteine and the closing phenylalanine or tryptophan. Each record gives: CDR3 length, clone size, J gene, D gene, V gene, CDR3 DNA, CDR3 protein. A D gene is named only where the DNA matches it firmly. Clone size is given for some rows only: seen once, a few or many times, or a class if the clone is expanded.

16	many	TRBJ2-5	-	TRBV7-9	TGTGCCAGCAGCCCGCATAGTGGAGGCCGTTGGGAGACCCAGTACTTC	CASSPHSGGRWETQYF
14	-	TRBJ1-4	-	TRBV25-1	TGTGCCAGCAGTGACCAGGGATTTAATGAAAAACTGTTTTTT	CASSDQGFNEKLFF
17	many	TRBJ2-5	TRBD2	TRBV12-3/TRBV12-4	TGTGCCAGCAGTTTAGCAGCGGGAGGGGGGGCGTCCGAGACCCAGTACTTC	CASSLAAGGGASETQYF
14	many	TRBJ2-1	TRBD2	TRBV13	TGTGCCAGCAGCCTGGCTAGCGGGAGCCATGAGCAGTTCTTC	CASSLASGSHEQFF
12	-	TRBJ1-6	-	TRBV7-8	TGTGCCAGCAGCTTAGACCATTCACCCCTCCACTTT	CASSLDHSPLHF
17	few	TRBJ1-3	-	TRBV12-3/TRBV12-4	TGTGCCAGCAGTTCAACAGGAGGCCACCCGTCTGGAAACACCATATATTTT	CASSSTGGHPSGNTIYF
12	many	TRBJ2-5	-	TRBV20-1	TGCAGTTTGACCGGGAGCCAAGAGACCCAGTACTTC	CSLTGSQETQYF
15	few	TRBJ2-7	-	TRBV9	TGTGCCAGCAGCGTAGAAGCGGAGCTCTCCTACGAGCAGTACTTC	CASSVEAELSYEQYF
18	many	TRBJ2-7	TRBD2	TRBV7-3	TGTGCCAGCAGCTTCCCGGAGGGGACTAGCGGAGACATTTACGAGCAGTACTTC	CASSFPEGTSGDIYEQYF
14	few	TRBJ1-2	TRBD1	TRBV7-9	TGTGCCAGCGGAATACAGGGGGCGCAGTATGGCTACACCTTC	CASGIQGAQYGYTF
14	many	TRBJ2-7	-	TRBV7-9	TGTGCCAGCAGCTTGGCGACTCACCCCTACGAGCAGTACTTC	CASSLATHPYEQYF
18	many	TRBJ2-7	TRBD1	TRBV6-5	TGTGCCAGCAGTTTAGACCTCCCCCGGGACAGGAGCTCCTACGAGCAGTACTTC	CASSLDLPRDRSSYEQYF
15	many	TRBJ1-2	-	TRBV2	TGTGCCAGCAGTGAAGTGGGGGCAGGGGCCTATGGCTACACCTTC	CASSEVGAGAYGYTF
15	many	TRBJ2-5	TRBD1	TRBV11-2	TGTGCCAGCAGCCTACCGGACAGGGCCCAAGAGACCCAGTACTTC	CASSLPDRAQETQYF
15	many	TRBJ2-1	TRBD2	TRBV20-1	TGCAGTGCTAGAGGACCGGGACTAACTCGCGATGAGCAGTTCTTC	CSARGPGLTRDEQFF
14	few	TRBJ2-7	-	TRBV27	TGTGCCAGCAGTACAGGGCTAGCGGCTTACGAGCAGTACTTC	CASSTGLAAYEQYF
16	many	TRBJ2-1	TRBD2	TRBV28	TGTGCCAGCAGCGAGTTCCTTAGCGGGAGGGGCAATGAGCAGTTCTTC	CASSEFLSGRGNEQFF
17	-	TRBJ2-3	TRBD2	TRBV4-1	TGCGCCAGCAGCCAGTATAGCGGGAGCCGGATCACAGATACGCAGTATTTT	CASSQYSGSRITDTQYF
14	-	TRBJ2-3	TRBD1	TRBV11-2	TGTGCCAGCAGCCCCGGGACAGGGAAAAATACGCAGTATTTT	CASSPGTGKNTQYF
18	-	TRBJ2-2	TRBD2	TRBV27	TGTGCCAGCAGTCCATCACAGCTAGCGGGAGGAGGGACCGGGGAGCTGTTTTTT	CASSPSQLAGGGTGELFF
16	many	TRBJ2-7	TRBD2	TRBV7-9	TGTGCCAGCAGCCCTTCGACTAGCGGGAGCTCCTACGAGCAGTACTTC	CASSPSTSGSSYEQYF
15	many	TRBJ2-3	-	TRBV12-3/TRBV12-4	TGTGCCAGCAGTTTAGGCTCAGGAGGCGCAGATACGCAGTATTTT	CASSLGSGGADTQYF
16	-	TRBJ2-3	-	TRBV20-1	TGCAGTGCTAGGCCCCCCTTGGGATCCCGCACAGATACGCAGTATTTT	CSARPPLGSRTDTQYF
18	-	TRBJ2-5	TRBD2	TRBV9	TGTGCCAGCAGCGGGAAAGGACTAGCGGGAGATCGGCAAGAGACCCAGTACTTC	CASSGKGLAGDRQETQYF
13	many	TRBJ2-7	-	TRBV11-2	TGTGCCAGCAGCTTAGGGACCCCGGGCGAGCAGTACTTC	CASSLGTPGEQYF
17	few	TRBJ1-4	-	TRBV2	TGTGCCAGCAGTGATGTCGTCGAGGCAGCCTTTAATGAAAAACTGTTTTTT	CASSDVVEAAFNEKLFF
15	-	TRBJ1-5	TRBD1	TRBV4-1	TGCGCCAGCAGCGACCGGGACAGGGAAGAACAGCCCCAGCATTTT	CASSDRDREEQPQHF
13	-	TRBJ1-3	-	TRBV28	TGTGCCAGCAGGTCGGGTCCGGGAAACACCATATATTTT	CASRSGPGNTIYF
14	-	TRBJ2-7	-	TRBV7-2	TGTGCCAGCAGAACGGAGGGCCTTGGGAACGAGCAGTACTTC	CASRTEGLGNEQYF
16	many	TRBJ2-1	TRBD2	TRBV28	TGTGCCAGCAGCAATAGCGGGAGAATTATCCGGAATGAGCAGTTCTTC	CASSNSGRIIRNEQFF
13	-	TRBJ2-1	-	TRBV7-9	TGTGCCAGCACGCAGGAAGGCTACAATGAGCAGTTCTTC	CASTQEGYNEQFF